This T cell receptor (beta chain) was sequenced for a study of human T cells and chemical hapten exposure. A remark on this clonotype: The antigen is undetermined.

TCRdb re-derived calls from the RACE reads in MiXCR, one entry per CDR3 protein. The sample records tens of thousands of distinct CDR3 sequences, more than 9.5% being singletons. The time point denotes: patch test 2, 6 weeks after DPC sensitization. Treatment indicated: therapeutic diphenylcyclopropenone sensitization with weekly scalp DPC. The study enrolled 18 to 70-year-old alopecia patients suitable for DPC. This CDR3 is built from 15 residues. V lost 7 bases and J lost 6; bases outside the gene matches: 13. Germline CDR1 and CDR2: SEHNR and FQNEAQ (reference sequence). Study-wide points: While controls formed fewer of them, expanded TCRs formed significantly more large CDR3 similarity clusters.

The sample in question was whole blood, obtained in connection with sensitization to the hapten diphenylcyclopropenone (DPC). The chain has TRBV7-9 and TRBJ2-5, with TRBD1 identical over 8 bases. This receptor was obtained from a man between 40 and 49 years old with alopecia areata. Some clones in this sample may be carry-over from other donors' samples. For the CDR3, the DNA is TGTGCCAGCACCCGACTCCCACAGGGGGAAAAGACCCAGTACTTC. Its translation: CASTRLPQGEKTQYF.